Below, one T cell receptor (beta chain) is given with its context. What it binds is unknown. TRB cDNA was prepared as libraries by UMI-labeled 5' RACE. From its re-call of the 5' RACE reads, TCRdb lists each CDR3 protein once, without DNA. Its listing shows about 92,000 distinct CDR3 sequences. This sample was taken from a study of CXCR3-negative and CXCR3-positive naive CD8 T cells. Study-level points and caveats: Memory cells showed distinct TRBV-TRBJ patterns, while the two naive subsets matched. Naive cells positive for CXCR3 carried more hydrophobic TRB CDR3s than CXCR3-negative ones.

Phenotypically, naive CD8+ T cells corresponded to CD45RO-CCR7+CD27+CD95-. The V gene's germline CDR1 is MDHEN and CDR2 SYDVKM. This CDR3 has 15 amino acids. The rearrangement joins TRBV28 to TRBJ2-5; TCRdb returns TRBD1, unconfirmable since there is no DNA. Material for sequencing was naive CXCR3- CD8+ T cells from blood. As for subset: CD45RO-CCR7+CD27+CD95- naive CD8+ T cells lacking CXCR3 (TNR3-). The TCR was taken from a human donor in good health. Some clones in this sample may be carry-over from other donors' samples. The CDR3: CASSFGGEDQETQYF.